Following are 32 T cell receptor beta chains from one sample sequenced in a study of blood T cell repertoires in COVID-19. Clones were sequenced by immunoSEQ multiplex PCR, and TCRdb holds only the in-frame ones, with some missing. The table has about 140,000 clones, approximately 79% seen once. The sequencing sample was made of PBMCs or T cells enriched from blood (not recorded which). The receptors shown here come from a woman in her forties or fifties who had recovered from COVID-19.

The chain couples TRBV25-1 to TRBJ2-3, with 7 bases matching TRBD1. The CDR3 has 16 residues. With 2 bases clipped from V and 1 base from J, the junction kept 6 bases outside the gene matches. Per the germline V gene, CDR1 is MGHDK and CDR2 is SYGVNS. Here the CDR3 DNA reads TGTGCCAGCAGTGAAACAGGGGTTGGGCGCACAGATACGCAGTATTTT. It encodes CASSETGVGRTDTQYF.

The chain has TRBV2 and TRBJ1-1; TRBD1 aligns across 7 bases. In germline, CDR1 is SNHLY, CDR2 FYNNEI. Unmatched junction bases numbered 13, after V lost 7 bases and J lost 5 bases. The CDR3 runs to 15 residues. The chain's CDR3 is CASTLLDRVKTEAFF. The CDR3 nucleotides read TGTGCCAGCACCCTCCTAGACAGGGTAAAAACTGAAGCTTTCTTT.

This clone is medium-sized (0.01 to 0.1%) within its sample. The CDR3 region is CASSVPGQGSDGYTF. For the CDR3, the DNA is TGTGCCAGCAGCGTACCGGGACAGGGGTCTGATGGCTACACCTTC. This sequence joins TRBV3-1 (or the pseudogene TRBV3-2) and TRBJ1-2, with TRBD1 matching over 10 bases. This CDR3 has 15 amino acids. The trim removed 5 bases at V and 6 bases at J, leaving 9 bases unmatched. The germline V gene encodes CDR1 LGHDT and CDR2 YNNKEL (reference sequence).

The chain employs TRBV4-1 and TRBJ1-2; the D gene is possibly TRBD1 (6 bases). The germline V and J ends were trimmed by 1 base and 3 bases, with 12 bases remaining between them. The CDR3 runs 15 residues. Germline CDR1 reads MGHRA; CDR2 reads YSYEKL. CDR3 sequence reads: CASSQAGGGDYGYTF. The CDR3 nucleotides read TGCGCCAGCAGCCAAGCGGGAGGGGGGGACTATGGCTACACCTTC.

The V and J genes are TRBV6-5 and TRBJ1-5, with D possibly matching TRBD1 (5 bases). The CDR3 spans 15 residues. Trimming cost V 0 bases and J 5 bases, with 11 bases left between them. Germline-derived CDR1 and CDR2 are MNHEY and SVGAGI. CDR3 amino acids: CASSYSSRGDQPQHF. The CDR3 DNA follows: TGTGCCAGCAGTTACTCGAGCCGGGGGGATCAGCCCCAGCATTTT.

As regards this clone: An end of the junction does not agree with germline; a read error may underlie this. CDR3 amino acids: CASSLPVNAEAFF. CDR3 coding DNA: TGTGCCAGCAGCCTACCCGTGAACGCTGAAGCTTTCTTT. The V gene is TRBV28, the J gene TRBJ1-1, with unresolved D. Germline V gene lookup returns CDR1 MDHEN and CDR2 SYDVKM. The CDR3 loop spans 13 amino acids.

The chain has TRBV6-5 and TRBJ2-5, with D possibly matching TRBD2 (6 bases). CDR3 length: 15 amino acids. Germline loops: CDR1 MNHEY, CDR2 SVGAGI. Trimming removed 8 bases from V and 5 bases from J, with 21 bases in between. Here the CDR3 reads CASGNVHSGRETQYF. For the CDR3, the DNA is TGTGCCAGCGGTAACGTACATTCGGGGAGGGAGACCCAGTACTTC.

The V and J genes are TRBV10-2 and TRBJ2-5; tentative D call: TRBD2 (6 bases). The CDR3 covers 15 residues. Trimming shortened V by 0 bases and J by 5 bases, and 13 bases separated the two germline ends. Germline V gene lookup returns CDR1 WSHSY and CDR2 SAAADI. The CDR3 region is CASSESSGQGETQYF. CDR3 bases: TGCGCCAGCAGTGAGTCTAGCGGCCAAGGGGAGACCCAGTACTTC.

The chain carries TRBV11-3 and TRBJ2-3; D remains ambiguous. Trimming cost V 2 bases and J 1 base, with 10 bases left between them. In germline, CDR1 is SGHNT, CDR2 YENEEA. This CDR3 spans 15 amino acids. The chain's CDR3 is CASSLILQGTDTQYF. CDR3 nucleotides: TGTGCCAGCAGCTTAATTCTGCAGGGCACAGATACGCAGTATTTT.

This rearrangement joins TRBV19 to TRBJ2-1; 7 bases align to TRBD2. This CDR3 has 17 amino acids. J lost 9 bases, V lost 3 bases, and 17 bases had no gene match. Germline V CDR1 and CDR2: LNHDA, SQIVND (reference sequence). CDR3 in amino acids: CASSIPPGRGGTSEQFF. DNA of the CDR3: TGTGCCAGTAGTATCCCCCCGGGACGCGGGGGAACATCTGAGCAGTTCTTC.

CDR3 nucleotide sequence: TGTGCCAGTAGACAGGGGGGGATGAACACTGAAGCTTTCTTT. This sequence encodes CASRQGGMNTEAFF. V and J are TRBV19 and TRBJ1-1, with TRBD1 identical over 8 bases. V dropped 6 bases and J dropped 0; count of bases not matched to a gene: 3. From germline, CDR1 is LNHDA and CDR2 SQIVND (reference sequence). This CDR3 has 14 amino acids.

The chain combines TRBV7-2 with TRBJ2-3; TRBD2 agrees at 8 bases. After removal of 3 bases from V and 2 bases from J, the junction contained 4 bases not matched to a gene. Germline loops: CDR1 SGHTA, CDR2 FQGNSA. The CDR3 spans 15 residues. The CDR3 here is CASSFSGDPTDTQYF. The CDR3, as DNA: TGTGCCAGCAGCTTTAGCGGGGACCCCACAGATACGCAGTATTTT.

CDR3 sequence reads: CAAGVTEAFF. The CDR3 coding sequence is TGTGCCGCCGGTGTCACTGAAGCTTTCTTT. The V gene is TRBV6-5, the J gene TRBJ1-1, with D unresolved. Trimming took off 11 bases at V and 4 bases at J, with 8 bases between the two ends. Germline CDR1 is MNHEY and CDR2 is SVGAGI. The CDR3 loop spans 10 amino acids.

This rearrangement joins TRBV20-1 to TRBJ2-2; 10 bases are shared with TRBD1. The length of the CDR3 is 14 residues. The J segment lost 7 bases and the V segment lost 4 bases, leaving 6 bases of the junction unmatched. The germline CDR1 and CDR2 sequences are DFQATT and SNEGSKA (reference sequence). Here the CDR3 reads CSATDRGQGGELFF. DNA of the CDR3: TGCAGTGCTACTGACAGGGGGCAGGGCGGGGAGCTGTTTTTT.

This chain joins TRBV15 and TRBJ2-5; 13 bases align to TRBD2. CDR3 length equals 18 residues. The V segment lost 1 base and the J segment 6 bases; nucleotides outside the gene matches: 11. CDR1 LNHNV and CDR2 YYDKDF come from the germline V gene (reference sequence). Written as DNA, the CDR3 is TGTGCCACCAGCAGAGGTCGACTAGCGGGGGGCGGAGGAAAGACCCAGTACTTC. As protein: CATSRGRLAGGGGKTQYF.

This clone was seen once. The rearrangement uses TRBV3-1 (or the pseudogene TRBV3-2) and TRBJ2-1; 10 bases match TRBD2. The V gene's germline CDR1 is LGHDT and CDR2 YNNKEL (reference sequence). The length of the CDR3 is 15 residues. After removal of 6 bases from V and 0 bases from J, the junction contained 2 bases not matched to a gene. CDR3 loop: CASRPSGSSYNEQFF. The CDR3 DNA reads as TGTGCCAGCAGACCTAGCGGGAGCTCCTACAATGAGCAGTTCTTC.

This clone is a singleton in its sample. This chain links TRBV19 with TRBJ2-1; 9 nucleotides line up with TRBD1. V shed 7 bases and J 9 bases; nucleotides not matched to a gene: 13. The CDR3 loop spans 15 amino acids. Looked up from germline, CDR1 is LNHDA and CDR2 is SQIVND (reference sequence). The chain's CDR3 is CASTPSWDRATEQFF. DNA of the CDR3: TGTGCCAGTACGCCTTCCTGGGACAGGGCCACTGAGCAGTTCTTC.

The gene calls are TRBV9 and TRBJ1-2, with 10 bases lining up with TRBD1. Germline CDR1 reads SGDLS; CDR2 reads YYNGEE. The CDR3 has 16 residues. The J segment lost 5 bases and the V segment lost 3 bases, leaving 10 bases of the junction unmatched. The CDR3 protein is CASSARGTGDVYGYTF. The DNA for the CDR3 is TGTGCCAGCAGCGCCCGGGGGACAGGGGATGTTTATGGCTACACCTTC.

The chain links TRBV24-1 to TRBJ1-5; TRBD1 matches at 7 bases. V lost 9 bases and J lost 1; bases outside the gene matches: 8. The germline V gene encodes CDR1 KGHDR and CDR2 SFDVKD. This CDR3 is built from 15 residues. This chain's CDR3 is CATDGRGLSNQPQHF. The DNA of the CDR3 is TGTGCCACCGATGGTAGGGGGCTCAGCAATCAGCCCCAGCATTTT.

The rearrangement uses TRBV11-2 and TRBJ1-2; D gene unclear. Germline V CDR1 and CDR2: SGHAT, FQNNGV. This CDR3 has 13 residues. Trimming took 5 bases from V and 8 from J, leaving 15 bases between them. This CDR3 reads CASSLLAGGGYTF. CDR3 DNA sequence: TGTGCCAGCAGCCTCCTGGCCGGCGGGGGCTACACCTTC.

As concerns this clone: This clone may be a read error of a much larger clone one base away. The rearrangement joins TRBV5-5 to TRBJ1-4; D call uncertain. Germline values: CDR1 SGHKS, CDR2 YYEKEE (reference sequence). CDR3 length: 14 amino acids. Trimming cost V 0 bases and J 0 bases, with 3 bases left between them. The CDR3 DNA follows: TGTGCCAGCAGCTTGGTAGCAACTAATGAAAAACTGTTTTTT. This sequence encodes CASSLVATNEKLFF.

This clone appeared a few times. The J gene is TRBJ1-6, the V gene TRBV7-9; D ambiguous. The germline CDR1 and CDR2 sequences are SEHNR and FQNEAQ (reference sequence). The CDR3 has 13 amino acids. The V end was cut by 5 bases, the J end by 9 bases, with 11 bases between. Written as DNA, the CDR3 is TGTGCCAGCAGCACGGGGTTGGGTTCACCCCTCCACTTT. Protein: CASSTGLGSPLHF.

V and J are TRBV27 and TRBJ1-2; 11 bases are a match to TRBD1. This CDR3 spans 14 amino acids. Losses at the gene ends were 6 bases for V and 8 bases for J; bases not matched to a gene: 8. CDR1 is MNHEY and CDR2 is SMNVEV in the germline V gene (reference sequence). CDR3 residues: CASSGQGAFGGYTF. The CDR3 bases are TGTGCCAGCAGCGGACAGGGGGCGTTTGGCGGCTACACCTTC.

This clone was recorded once. The chain combines TRBV7-3 with TRBJ1-6; D is possibly TRBD1 (5 bases). Germline V gene data show CDR1 as SGHTA and CDR2 as FQGTGA. This CDR3 spans 15 amino acids. V was shortened by 2 bases and J by 10 bases, with 15 bases between the two germline ends. CDR3: CASSLDPGVGSPLHF. DNA for the CDR3: TGTGCCAGCAGCTTAGACCCGGGGGTTGGGTCACCCCTCCACTTT.

The genes are TRBV30 and TRBJ2-1; D is possibly TRBD1 (6 bases). V dropped 7 bases and J dropped 4 bases, with 11 bases sitting between them. The CDR3 covers 12 residues. CDR1 GTSNPN and CDR2 SVGIG come from the germline V gene (reference sequence). Here the CDR3 reads CASSRGYNEQFF. CDR3 DNA sequence: TGTGCCTCCAGTAGGGGGTACAATGAGCAGTTCTTC.

V gene TRBV5-1 combines with J gene TRBJ2-1, with D possibly matching TRBD1 (5 bases). Trimming pared 0 bases from V and 6 bases from J, leaving 13 bases between. Germline V gene data show CDR1 as SGHRS and CDR2 as YFSETQ. The length of the CDR3 is 15 residues. CDR3 coding DNA: TGCGCCAGCAGCTTGGGGCTCAGGGTAACCAATGAGCAGTTCTTC. It is translated as CASSLGLRVTNEQFF.

The J gene is TRBJ2-7, the V gene TRBV7-6; 7 bases align to TRBD2. CDR1 is SGHVS, CDR2 FNYEAQ, per germline. This CDR3 has 15 residues. V lost 4 bases to trimming and J lost 0 bases; unmatched junction nucleotides: 6. Here the CDR3 DNA reads TGTGCCAGCAGCTCCGGGACTACTCTCTCCTACGAGCAGTACTTC. Its protein product is CASSSGTTLSYEQYF.

The gene calls are TRBV6-5 and TRBJ2-2; 7 bases align to TRBD1. The germline V gene encodes CDR1 MNHEY and CDR2 SVGAGI. The CDR3 runs 15 residues. V lost 6 bases, J lost 2 bases, and 6 bases stayed unmatched. Written as DNA, the CDR3 is TGTGCCAGCAGCTTAGGGACAGTAAACACCGGGGAGCTGTTTTTT. Translating gives CASSLGTVNTGELFF.

This rearrangement joins TRBV27 to TRBJ2-7, with D perhaps matching TRBD2 (6 bases). Germline values: CDR1 MNHEY, CDR2 SMNVEV (reference sequence). With 1 base removed from V and 4 bases from J, the gap between germline ends came to 17 bases. The length of the CDR3 is 16 residues. CDR3 DNA sequence: TGTGCCAGCAGTTTATTTCATCTAGGAGGGGAGTACGAGCAGTACTTC. It codes for CASSLFHLGGEYEQYF.

The chain carries TRBV11-2 and TRBJ2-7; TRBD2 is a possible D gene (5 bases). The CDR3 has 13 residues. The V end lost 4 bases, the J end lost 0 bases, and 7 bases lay between the germline ends. Germline CDR1 reads SGHAT; CDR2 reads FQNNGV. DNA of the CDR3: TGTGCCAGCAGCTCCGGGGTCTCCTACGAGCAGTACTTC. Its protein product is CASSSGVSYEQYF.

This clone was picked up a small number of times. The V call is TRBV27, the J call TRBJ2-2; D perhaps matches TRBD1 (7 bases). The V gene's germline CDR1 is MNHEY and CDR2 SMNVEV (reference sequence). This CDR3 is 15 amino acids long. Trimming stripped 3 bases from V and 4 bases from J, with 12 bases between. The chain's CDR3 is CASSFHRGGTGELFF. The CDR3 DNA reads as TGTGCCAGCAGTTTCCACAGGGGAGGCACCGGGGAGCTGTTTTTT.

This chain joins TRBV9 and TRBJ2-7; TRBD1 agrees at 8 bases. The ends lost 4 bases at V and 6 bases at J; junction bases unmatched: 6. The CDR3 consists of 13 residues. Germline V gene lookup returns CDR1 SGDLS and CDR2 YYNGEE. Here the CDR3 DNA reads TGTGCCAGCAGCCGACAGGGGTTGAGCGAGCAGTACTTC. Encoded protein: CASSRQGLSEQYF.